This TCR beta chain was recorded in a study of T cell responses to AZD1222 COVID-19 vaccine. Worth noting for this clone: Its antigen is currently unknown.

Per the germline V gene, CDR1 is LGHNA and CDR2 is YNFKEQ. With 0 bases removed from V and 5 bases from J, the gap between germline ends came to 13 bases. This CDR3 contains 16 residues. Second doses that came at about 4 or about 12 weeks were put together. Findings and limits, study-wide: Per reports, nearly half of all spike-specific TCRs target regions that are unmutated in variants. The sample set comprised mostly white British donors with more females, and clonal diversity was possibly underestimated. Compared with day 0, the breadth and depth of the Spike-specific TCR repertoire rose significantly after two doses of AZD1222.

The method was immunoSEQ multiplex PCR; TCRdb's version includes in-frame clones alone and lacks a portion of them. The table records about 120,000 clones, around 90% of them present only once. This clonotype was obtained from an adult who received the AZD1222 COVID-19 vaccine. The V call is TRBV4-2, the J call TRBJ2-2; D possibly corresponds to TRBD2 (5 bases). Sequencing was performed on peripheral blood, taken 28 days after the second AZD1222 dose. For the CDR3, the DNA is TGTGCCAGCAGCCAAGATATCCAGACGGGGACCGGGGAGCTGTTTTTT. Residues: CASSQDIQTGTGELFF.